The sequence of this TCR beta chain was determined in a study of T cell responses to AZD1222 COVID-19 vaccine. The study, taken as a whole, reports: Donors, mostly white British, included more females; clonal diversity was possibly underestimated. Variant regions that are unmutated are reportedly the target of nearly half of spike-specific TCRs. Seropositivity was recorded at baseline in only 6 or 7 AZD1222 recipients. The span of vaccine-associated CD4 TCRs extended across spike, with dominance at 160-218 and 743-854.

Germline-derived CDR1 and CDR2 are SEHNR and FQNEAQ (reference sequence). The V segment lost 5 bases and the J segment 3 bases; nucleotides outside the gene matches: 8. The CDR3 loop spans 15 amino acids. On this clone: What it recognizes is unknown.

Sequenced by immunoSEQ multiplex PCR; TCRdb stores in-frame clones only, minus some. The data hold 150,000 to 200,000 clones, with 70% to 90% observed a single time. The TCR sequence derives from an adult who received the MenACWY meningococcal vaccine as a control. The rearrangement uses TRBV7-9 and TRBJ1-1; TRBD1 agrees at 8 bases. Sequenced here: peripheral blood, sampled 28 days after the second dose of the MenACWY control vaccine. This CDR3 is CASSPGQGVDTEAFF. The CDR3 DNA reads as TGTGCCAGCAGCCCCGGACAGGGTGTCGACACTGAAGCTTTCTTT.